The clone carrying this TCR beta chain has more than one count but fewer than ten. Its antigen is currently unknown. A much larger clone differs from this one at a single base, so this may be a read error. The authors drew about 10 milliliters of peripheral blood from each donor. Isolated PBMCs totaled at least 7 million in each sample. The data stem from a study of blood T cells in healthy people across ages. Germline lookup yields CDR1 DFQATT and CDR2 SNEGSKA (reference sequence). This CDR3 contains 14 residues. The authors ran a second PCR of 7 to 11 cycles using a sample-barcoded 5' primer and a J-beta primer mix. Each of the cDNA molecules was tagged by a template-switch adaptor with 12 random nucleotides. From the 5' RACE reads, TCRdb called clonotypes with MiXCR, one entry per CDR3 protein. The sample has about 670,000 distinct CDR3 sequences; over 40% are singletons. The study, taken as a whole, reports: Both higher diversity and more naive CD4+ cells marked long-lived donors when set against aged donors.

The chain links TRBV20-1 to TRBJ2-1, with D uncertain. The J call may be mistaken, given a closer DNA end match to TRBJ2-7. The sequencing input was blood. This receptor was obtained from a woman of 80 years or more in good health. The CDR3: CSARDPRWYNEQYF. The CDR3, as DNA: TGCAGTGCTAGAGACCCTAGATGGTACAATGAGCAGTACTTC.